This record looks at one TCR beta chain sequence and its context. It lacks a known antigen. No base-level quality is on record; no much larger clone is a single base apart. Receptor libraries were prepared by the immunoSEQ multiplex PCR assay. The multiplex PCR relied on a mix of 60 forward primers for TCR Vbeta segments and 13 reverse primers for TCR Jbeta segments. A multiplex PCR assay on genomic DNA amplified the CDR3 region of rearranged TCR beta genes. On the Illumina HiSeq System, the amplified TCR beta libraries were sequenced as 87-base-pair reads. As for the authors' bioinformatics: A later analysis tallied 75 million to 95 million unique TCR beta chains across the 610 or so repertoires, and around 10 million of those chains were shared by two or more donors. Raw reads were error-corrected and collapsed into unique sequences by a nearest-neighbor algorithm in which closely related sequences were merged to remove PCR and sequencing errors. To assign V, D and J gene segments, CDR3 sequences were aligned to IMGT reference sequences. For a sequence to be retained, at least a six-nucleotide match to both a V gene segment and a J gene segment was required. Rearrangements were called productive when the CDR3 lacked stop codons and stayed in frame with V and J; all others were non-productive. Following IMGT convention, CDR3 was defined as the stretch from the second conserved V-encoded cysteine to the conserved J-encoded phenylalanine. The earlier analysis of around 640 of the donors excluded sequences that lacked an unambiguous match to a single V gene segment. In an earlier analysis of almost 600 of the donors, a V segment was called functional when productive rearrangements were above 56.7%, and segregating when the standard deviation between donors exceeded 5%. A statistical classification framework was built to diagnose cytomegalovirus status from the catalog of TCR beta chain sequences. In a later analysis, V and J genes were assigned by comparing TCR nucleotide sequences against IMGT/GENE-DB human TR gene sequences. The TCRdist pipeline was used in a later analysis to assign CDR3 sequences and most-parsimonious VDJ recombination scenarios. In a later analysis, each TCR beta chain was defined by its CDR3 amino acid sequence together with its V-gene family, and reads lacking a unique V-gene family were excluded. A later analysis removed 600 or so highly shared, low-generation-probability nucleotide sequences to deal with suspected cross-contamination and a sequencing artifact. In a later analysis, a clonal expansion index was calculated for each public chain from normalized within-repertoire ranks of inferred template counts. In a later analysis, generation probabilities were computed with a VDJ recombination model fitted to out-of-frame rearrangements, and the resulting probabilities were checked against IGoR. A later analysis scored TCR-TCR, TCR-HLA and TCR-CMV co-occurrence with hypergeometric tests, applying a repertoire-size bias correction to TCR pairs. To estimate false discovery rates, a later analysis permuted the HLA or CMV assignments 20 times. In a later analysis, co-occurring TCRs were grouped using DBSCAN, and TCRdist sequence similarity was added for clustering within HLA-allele-positive subsets. For co-occurrence clustering, repertoires with fewer than 30,000 or more than 120,000 public chains were excluded, along with four to six repertoires with anomalous nucleotide sharing. TCRdb limited this immuneACCESS table to in-frame rearrangements with V and J called. A share of clones is missing; checked studies link under half to unresolved V genes, and the rest is unexplained. Clone size and the V and J calls come from that table; the DNA yielded D and trimming. Within this sample are some 90,000 clones, with 81% of them counted one time only. The top ten hold 10% of the sample.

In total, approximately 690 healthy bone marrow donors made up the cohort. Cohort members were all nominally healthy when sampled, although unrecorded immune exposures were likely present. Of the 666 cohort members, 289 had positive CMV serostatus and 350 to 450 had negative CMV serostatus, and CMV serostatus was not recorded for the donor. Each donor provided a peripheral blood sample, and peripheral blood mononuclear cells were used for TCR beta sequencing. Genomic DNA extraction from the blood cell samples was performed with the Qiagen DNeasy Blood Extraction Kit. Trimmed from V: 5 bases; trimmed from J: 1 base; junction bases lacking a gene match: 5. The germline V gene encodes CDR1 MNHEY and CDR2 SVGAGI. The CDR3 starts with the cysteine, ends with the phenylalanine, and has 15 residues. Only the CDR3 portion is preserved as DNA: 45 bases, with reading frame beginning at the first base. This record comes from a study of cytomegalovirus exposure and HLA in healthy donors (dated by TCRdb to about 2017). In the study overall: In an earlier analysis of roughly 500 of the donors, 250 to 350 Gb of sequence data and 100 million or so unique TCR beta sequences from roughly 200 million T cells were reported. Every repertoire in the discovery cohort had been generated on one and the same sequencing platform. HLA typing covered class I and class II loci at four-digit resolution. Approximately 300 gigabases of sequencing data and approximately 85 million unique TCR sequences were included in an early release covering about 620 HLA-typed donors. Among 300 to 500 genotyped donors of the cohort, an average of roughly 230,000 unique TCR beta nucleotide sequences was sequenced per donor, of which about 19% were non-productive. Typing coverage differed by locus: A, B, C, DRB1 and DQB1 were typed in about 620-630 donors, DQA1 in about 500, DPA1 in some 600, and DPB1 in around 490. The T cell repertoires of around 730 subjects were profiled by immunosequencing and related to cytomegalovirus serostatus. A later genetic analysis took genome-wide SNP genotypes for about 55% of the 666 donors and used that subset as a discovery cohort. An earlier analysis of 587 of the donors used high-throughput TCR beta sequencing to judge whether each TCR beta V gene segment behaved as functional or pseudogenic. Rather than drawing on any new phenotypic data, the later analysis identified candidate immune exposures from TCR beta sequences and the way those sequences occurred across donors. The study combined high-throughput TCR immunosequencing, statistical association of individual TCRs with disease status, and machine learning to predict cytomegalovirus infection status. In a later analysis, previously published TCR beta repertoires from about 640 donors were re-analyzed and high-resolution HLA genotyping was added so that TCR occurrence patterns could be studied. Roughly 5 DR-DQ haplotypes were handled as single units for association and clustering, since linkage in the cohort was strong. The study aimed to test whether signatures of past pathogen exposure could be identified by cataloging public T cell receptors. A separate validation cohort of approximately 130 different subjects was used in addition to the approximately 700-subject first cohort. Donor age, sex, ethnicity and CMV serostatus were compiled alongside the repertoire data. Of the roughly 430 genotyped donors, over 70% fell in the genetic ancestry cluster associated with self-reported Caucasian donors.

General findings and caveats noted by the study authors: Because HLA typing was unavailable for some donors at each locus, only the typed subset was used in association tests. The only immune exposure information available for the cohort was CMV serostatus. According to a later genetic analysis, donors in an Asian-associated ancestry cluster had fewer N-insertions in productive TCRs than the roughly 670-donor mean. Linkage disequilibrium might explain the correlated functional status among segregating V segments, but an unknown experimental factor could not be ruled out. In this cohort, only TCR beta chains were sequenced, and detectable features were limited by the absence of alpha or paired-chain data. The classifier was reported to diagnose cytomegalovirus status with high specificity and sensitivity in both the original and validation cohorts. While some public TCRs were present in many individuals, most TCR sequences turned up only very rarely across donors. A total of 150 to 200 TCR beta chains were listed by the study as associated with cytomegalovirus. Because counts were too low, roughly 17 rarely observed V segments, including chromosome 9 orphons, were left out of the earlier analysis of 500 to 650 of the donors. In a later analysis, TCR association rates were found to vary across HLA loci, with the most associated TCRs seen for DRB1 alleles and the fewest for HLA-C alleles. A later genetic analysis associated a missense DCLRE1C variant with V-gene and J-gene trimming of TCR beta chains, and an independent cohort replicated the association. A further reported finding was that TCR beta sequences accurately predicted the HLA-A and HLA-B alleles for most subjects in the first cohort. A cluster of highly shared sequence variants was judged likely to represent a technical artifact of the sequencing pipeline. Some IMGT-functional V segments, including TRBV6-2 and TRBV6-3, could not be distinguished by the 87-base-pair reads and were therefore excluded. Sequencing depth was assumed to be roughly uniform across donors in the presence/absence analyses, though that assumption may not hold. A few of the identified cytomegalovirus-associated TCR beta chains were confirmed in vitro to be specific for cytomegalovirus antigens. The authors suggested that the approach could potentially be generalized to other disease states and immunological phenotypes. According to a later analysis, most CMV-associated TCR beta chains appeared to be HLA-restricted, and the HLA associations seemed to be driven largely by CMV exposure. According to a later analysis, parvovirus B19, influenza, CMV and Epstein-Barr virus appeared linked to several top co-occurrence clusters. At a false discovery rate of 0.05, a later analysis linked 16,000 or so TCR beta sequences to specific HLA alleles. Compared with equally common non-associated chains, HLA-associated TCR beta chains in a later analysis were more clonally expanded and had lower generation probabilities. When HLA alleles, especially DR and DQ, strongly co-occurred, attributing TCR associations to individual alleles was difficult. Broadly in line with IMGT annotations, most TCR beta V segments showed up in productive rearrangements about 90% or about 30% of the time in an earlier analysis of several hundred of the donors.

The TCR comes from a human donor in good health. Sequenced input: PBMCs. Recombination connected TRBV6-5 to TRBJ2-4; TRBD2 aligns with 7 central bases. The sequence in DNA is TGTGCCAGCAGTGGCATCGGGGGGGCCAAAAACATTCAGTACTTC. Translated, it reads CASSGIGGAKNIQYF.